This T cell receptor beta chain was profiled in a study of identical twins. Many counts were recorded for this clonotype. TCRdb analysed the 5' RACE reads with MiXCR anew, one entry per CDR3 protein. The repertoire holds some 790,000 distinct CDR3 sequences, 15% to 20% seen once, with around 13% in the top ten. With 2 bases clipped from V and 5 bases from J, the junction kept 11 bases outside the gene matches. Germline CDR1 is DFQATT and CDR2 is SNEGSKA (reference sequence). The CDR3 has 15 amino acids. The same sample was also studied in work on T cells expressing NK-cell markers.

The chain combines TRBV20-1 with TRBJ2-5; 7 bases fit TRBD1. The sequencing sample was made of PBMCs. This clonotype was sampled from a woman aged 18-35 years in good health. The CDR3 is CSARPEQGQWETQYF. CDR3 in DNA: TGCAGTGCTAGACCCGAGCAGGGACAGTGGGAGACCCAGTACTTC.